This T cell receptor (beta chain) originates from a study of blood T cell repertoires in COVID-19. On the study more broadly: The United States, Italy and Spain provided the acute and convalescent COVID-19 samples. The analysed material was cDNA or gDNA that came from T cells, B-cell-depleted T cells, or PBMCs.

Source study methods: From reference gene primer amplification, estimates of nucleated cell counts were derived. Repertoires were generated with immunoSEQ multiplex PCR, while TCRdb's copy carries only in-frame clones and drops some. V and J calls and clone size follow that table, whereas D and trimming were derived from the DNA. Here the sample spans about 260,000 clones, around 87% being singletons. There are 14 residues in the CDR3. V dropped 7 bases and J dropped 5 bases, with 20 bases sitting between them. Per the germline V gene, CDR1 is GTSNPN and CDR2 is SVGIG (reference sequence). V gene TRBV30 combines with J gene TRBJ1-2, with D possibly being TRBD1 (6 bases). The clonotype originates from a woman between 45 and 60 years old with acute or convalescent COVID-19. The sequencing input was peripheral blood. CDR3 DNA sequence: TGTGCCTCGAAGAAAACGGGGACATCGTATGGCTACACCTTC. Translation: CASKKTGTSYGYTF.